This T cell receptor beta chain was sequenced for a study of graft-versus-host responses after intestinal transplantation. The wider study: Among the recipients, all got anti-thymocyte globulin induction and then tacrolimus and steroids for approximately 3 years. Study observations and caveats: Early post-transplant HvG declines tracked with peak circulating GvH clone levels. Individuals who had graft-donor T cell macrochimerism had allografts that showed high graft-versus-host to host-versus-graft clonal ratios.

Concerning this clone: Its antigen is currently unknown.

Using immunoSEQ multiplex PCR, the repertoire was profiled, and TCRdb retains in-frame clones only, with some absent. The data contain around 45,000 clones, nearly 95% of them seen just once; the ten biggest clones take up 2% to 3%. V lost 7 bases and J 6 bases, leaving 9 bases between the germline ends. CDR3 size: 11 residues. The germline CDR1 and CDR2 sequences are SNHLY and FYNNEI. The sequence derives from a human donor who was the organ donor for an intestinal transplant. The material sequenced was unstimulated CD4+ T cells sorted from spleen or lymph node cells, taken before transplant. The chain uses TRBV2 and TRBJ1-2; D is unresolved. Here the CDR3 reads CASKSGDGYTF. The CDR3, as DNA: TGTGCCAGCAAATCGGGCGATGGCTACACCTTC.